This T cell receptor (beta chain) was retrieved from a study of control samples from healthy donors and cancer patients. The germline V gene has CDR1 LNHDA and CDR2 SQIVND (reference sequence). With 5 bases clipped from V and 5 bases from J, the junction kept 12 bases outside the gene matches. This CDR3 has 16 amino acids. Some clones are missing from TCRdb's copy, which holds only in-frame ones; the method was immunoSEQ multiplex PCR. Found here are tens of thousands of clones, 90% to 95% of them singletons; the top ten hold roughly 0.8%. The rearrangement uses TRBV19 and TRBJ2-1; 7 positions match TRBD2. The sample taken for sequencing was PBMCs. The sequence was collected from a man aged 30 to 45 with colorectal cancer. For the CDR3, the DNA is TGTGCCAGTAGTGTCGGCACTAGCGATCCGAACAATGAGCAGTTCTTC. It encodes CASSVGTSDPNNEQFF.